This TCR beta chain was sequenced in a study of post-analysis software for immune sequencing data. Study-wide context: Several disease courses (relapsing-remitting, secondary progressive and progressive-relapsing) of multiple sclerosis were included.

Study-level points and caveats: Relative to controls, patients had five TRBV segments at higher frequency, with TRBV5-6, TRBV5-1 and TRBV20-1 among these.

Looked up from germline, CDR1 is SGHDT and CDR2 is YYEEEE. This CDR3 contains 16 residues. Carried by the TCR beta cDNA libraries were unique molecular identifiers. TCRdb itself ran the PCR reads through MiXCR, one entry per CDR3 protein. The sample lists about 540,000 distinct CDR3 sequences, approximately 34% occurring once. For this clonotype: The antigen remains undetermined. Compared with germline, one end of the junction differs, possibly owing to a read error.

V is TRBV5-6 and J is TRBJ2-6; the D gene is possibly TRBD1 (5 bases). This TCR derives from a girl under 18 with multiple sclerosis. Source material: blood. Written as DNA, the CDR3 is TGTGCCAGCAGCTGGACGGATCACTCTGGGGCCAACGCCCTGACTTTC. As protein: CASSWTDHSGANALTF.